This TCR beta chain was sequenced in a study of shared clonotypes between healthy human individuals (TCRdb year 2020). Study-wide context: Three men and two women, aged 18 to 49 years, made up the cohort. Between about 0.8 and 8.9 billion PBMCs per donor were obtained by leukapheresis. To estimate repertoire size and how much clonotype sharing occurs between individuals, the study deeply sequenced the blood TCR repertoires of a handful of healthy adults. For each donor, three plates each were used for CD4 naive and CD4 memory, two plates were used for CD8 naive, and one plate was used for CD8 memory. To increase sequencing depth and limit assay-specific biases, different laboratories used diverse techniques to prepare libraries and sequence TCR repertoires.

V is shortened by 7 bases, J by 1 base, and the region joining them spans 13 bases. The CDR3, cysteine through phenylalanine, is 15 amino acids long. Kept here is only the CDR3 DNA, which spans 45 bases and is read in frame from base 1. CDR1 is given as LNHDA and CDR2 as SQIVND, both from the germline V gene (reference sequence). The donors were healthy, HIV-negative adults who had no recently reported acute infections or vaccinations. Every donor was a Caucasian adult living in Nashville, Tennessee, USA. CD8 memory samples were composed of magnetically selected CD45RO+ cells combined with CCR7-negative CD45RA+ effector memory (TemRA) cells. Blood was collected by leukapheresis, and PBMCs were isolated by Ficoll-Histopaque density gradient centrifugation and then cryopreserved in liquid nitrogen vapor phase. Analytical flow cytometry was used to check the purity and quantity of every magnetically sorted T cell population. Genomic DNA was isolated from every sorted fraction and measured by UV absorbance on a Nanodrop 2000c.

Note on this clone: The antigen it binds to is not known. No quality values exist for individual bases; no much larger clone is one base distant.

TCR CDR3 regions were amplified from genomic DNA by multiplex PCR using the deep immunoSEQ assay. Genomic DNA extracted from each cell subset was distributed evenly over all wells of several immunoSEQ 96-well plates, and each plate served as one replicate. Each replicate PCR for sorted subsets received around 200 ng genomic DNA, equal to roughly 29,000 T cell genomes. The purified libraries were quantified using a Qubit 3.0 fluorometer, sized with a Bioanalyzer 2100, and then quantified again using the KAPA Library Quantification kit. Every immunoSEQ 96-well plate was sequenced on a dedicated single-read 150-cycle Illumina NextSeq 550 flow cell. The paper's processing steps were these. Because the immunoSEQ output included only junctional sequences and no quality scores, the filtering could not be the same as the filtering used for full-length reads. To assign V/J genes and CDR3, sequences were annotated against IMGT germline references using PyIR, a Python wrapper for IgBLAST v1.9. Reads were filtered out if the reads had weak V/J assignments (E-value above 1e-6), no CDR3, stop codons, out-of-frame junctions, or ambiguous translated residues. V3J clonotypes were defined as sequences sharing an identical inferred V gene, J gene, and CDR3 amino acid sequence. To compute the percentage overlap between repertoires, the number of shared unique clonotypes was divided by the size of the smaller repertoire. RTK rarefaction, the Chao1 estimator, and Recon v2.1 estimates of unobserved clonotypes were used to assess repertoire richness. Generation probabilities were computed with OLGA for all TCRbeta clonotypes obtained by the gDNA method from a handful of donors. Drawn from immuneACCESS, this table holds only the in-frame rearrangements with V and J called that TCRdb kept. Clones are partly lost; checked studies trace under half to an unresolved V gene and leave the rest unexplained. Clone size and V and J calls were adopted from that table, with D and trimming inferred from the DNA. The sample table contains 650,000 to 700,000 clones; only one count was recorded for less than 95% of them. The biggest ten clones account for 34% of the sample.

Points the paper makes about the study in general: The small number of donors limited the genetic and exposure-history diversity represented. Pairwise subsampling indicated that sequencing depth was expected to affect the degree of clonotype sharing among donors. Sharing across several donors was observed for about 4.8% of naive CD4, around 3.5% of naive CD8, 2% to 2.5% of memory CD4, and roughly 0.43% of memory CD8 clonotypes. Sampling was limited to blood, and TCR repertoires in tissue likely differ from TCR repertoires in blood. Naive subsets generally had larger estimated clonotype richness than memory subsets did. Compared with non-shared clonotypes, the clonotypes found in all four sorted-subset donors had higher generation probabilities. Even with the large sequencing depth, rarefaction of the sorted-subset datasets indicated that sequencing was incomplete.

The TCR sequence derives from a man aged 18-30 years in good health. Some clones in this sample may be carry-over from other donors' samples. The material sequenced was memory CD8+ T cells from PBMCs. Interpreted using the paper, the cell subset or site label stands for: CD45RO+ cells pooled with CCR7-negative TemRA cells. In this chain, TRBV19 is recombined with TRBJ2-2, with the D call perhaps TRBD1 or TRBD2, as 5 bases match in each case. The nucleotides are TGTGCCAGTACTATCGGGACGGTGAACACCGGGGAGCTGTTTTTT. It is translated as CASTIGTVNTGELFF.